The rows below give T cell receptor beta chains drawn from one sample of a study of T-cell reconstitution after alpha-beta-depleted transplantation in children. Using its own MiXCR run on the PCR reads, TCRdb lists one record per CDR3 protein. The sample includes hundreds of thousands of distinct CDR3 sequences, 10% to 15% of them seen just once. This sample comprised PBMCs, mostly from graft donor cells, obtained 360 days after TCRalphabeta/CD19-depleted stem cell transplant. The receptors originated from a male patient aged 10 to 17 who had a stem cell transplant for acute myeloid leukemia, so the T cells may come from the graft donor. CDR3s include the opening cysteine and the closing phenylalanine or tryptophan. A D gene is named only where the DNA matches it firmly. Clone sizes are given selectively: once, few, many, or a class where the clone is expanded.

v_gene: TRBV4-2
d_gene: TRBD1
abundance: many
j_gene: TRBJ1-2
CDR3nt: TGTGCCAGCAGTCCGTGGACAGGGCGGGTGAATGGCTACACCTTC
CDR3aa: CASSPWTGRVNGYTF

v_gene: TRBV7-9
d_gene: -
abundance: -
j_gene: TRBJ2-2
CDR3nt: TGTGCCAGCAGCTTTGGGGTGGGGGCCGCGAACACCGGGGAGCTGTTTTTT
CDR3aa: CASSFGVGAANTGELFF

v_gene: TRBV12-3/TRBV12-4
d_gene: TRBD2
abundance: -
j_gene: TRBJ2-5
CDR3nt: TGTGCCAGCAGTTTCAGCGGGGGCCGCCAGTACTTC
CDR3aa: CASSFSGGRQYF

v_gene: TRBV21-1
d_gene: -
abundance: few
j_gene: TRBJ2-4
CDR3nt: TGTGCCAGCAGCAAAGGGAGAACTGCCAAAAACATTCAGTACTTC
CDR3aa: CASSKGRTAKNIQYF

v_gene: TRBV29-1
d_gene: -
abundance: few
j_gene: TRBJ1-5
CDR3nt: TGCAGCGTTGTAGACCAGGGAGGCAATCAGCCCCAGCATTTT
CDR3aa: CSVVDQGGNQPQHF

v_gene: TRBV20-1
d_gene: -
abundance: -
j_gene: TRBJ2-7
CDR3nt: TGCAGTGCTGGAGCGCATCTTACCTACGAGCAGTACTTC
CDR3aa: CSAGAHLTYEQYF

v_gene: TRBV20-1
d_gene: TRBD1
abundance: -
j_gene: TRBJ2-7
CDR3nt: TGCAGTGCTAACAAAGGGACAGCCTACGAGCAGTACTTC
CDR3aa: CSANKGTAYEQYF

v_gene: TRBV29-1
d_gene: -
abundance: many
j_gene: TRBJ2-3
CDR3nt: TGCAGCGTTGAAGCAGGGTCAGATACGCAGTATTTT
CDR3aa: CSVEAGSDTQYF

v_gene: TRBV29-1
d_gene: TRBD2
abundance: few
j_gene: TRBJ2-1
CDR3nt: TGCAGCGTTGAAGATTGGGCTAGCGGGAGAATGGGGTACAATGAGCAGTTCTTC
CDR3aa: CSVEDWASGRMGYNEQFF

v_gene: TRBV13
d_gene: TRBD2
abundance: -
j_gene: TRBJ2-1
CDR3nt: TGTGCCAGCAGACCGCTAGCGGGCCTATCCTACAATGATCAGTTCTTC
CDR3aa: CASRPLAGLSYNDQFF

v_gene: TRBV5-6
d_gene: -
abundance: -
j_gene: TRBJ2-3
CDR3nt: TGTGCCAGCAGCCCCAAGCTGGATAGCACAGATACGCAGTATTTT
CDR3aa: CASSPKLDSTDTQYF

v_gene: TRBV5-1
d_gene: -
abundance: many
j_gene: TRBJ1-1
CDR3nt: TGCGCCAGCAGCTCCCTTAACGGGGGAGGCTCTGAAGCTTTCTTT
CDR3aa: CASSSLNGGGSEAFF

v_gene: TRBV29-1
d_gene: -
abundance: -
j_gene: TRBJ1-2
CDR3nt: TGCAGCGTTTATGGCTACACCTTC
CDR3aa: CSVYGYTF

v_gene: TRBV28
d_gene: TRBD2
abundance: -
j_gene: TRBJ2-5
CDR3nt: TGTGCCAGCATGGGTTTTGGTAGCGGGAGCGCAGAGACCCAGTACTTC
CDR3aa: CASMGFGSGSAETQYF

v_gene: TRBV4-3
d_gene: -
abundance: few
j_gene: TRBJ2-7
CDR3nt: TGCGCCAGCAGCCACCGTCGGGATAGCGACGAGCAGTACTTC
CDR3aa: CASSHRRDSDEQYF

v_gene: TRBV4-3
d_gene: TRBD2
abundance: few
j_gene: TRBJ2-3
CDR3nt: TGCGCCAGCAGCCGCCACCTAGCGGAATTGGGAAGCACAGATACGCAGTATTTT
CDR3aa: CASSRHLAELGSTDTQYF

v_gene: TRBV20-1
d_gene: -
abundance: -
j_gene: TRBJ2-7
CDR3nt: TGCAGTGCTCCACACGAAAGGACTCCATCCTACGAGCAGTACTTC
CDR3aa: CSAPHERTPSYEQYF

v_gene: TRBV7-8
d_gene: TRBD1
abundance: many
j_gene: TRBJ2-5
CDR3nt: TGTGCCAGCAGCGGACGCCGGACAGGACCACAAGAGACCCAGTACTTC
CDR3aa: CASSGRRTGPQETQYF

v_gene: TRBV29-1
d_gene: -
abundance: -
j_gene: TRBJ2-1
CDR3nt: TGCAGCGCCCCCGGGGAGACCTCTTCCTACAATGAGCAGTTCTTC
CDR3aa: CSAPGETSSYNEQFF

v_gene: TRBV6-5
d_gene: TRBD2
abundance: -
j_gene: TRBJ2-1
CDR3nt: TGTGCCAGCAGTTACAAGCGGGACTACAATGAGCAGTTCTTC
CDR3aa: CASSYKRDYNEQFF

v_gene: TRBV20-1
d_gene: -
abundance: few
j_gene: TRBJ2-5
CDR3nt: TGCAGTGCGCAGGGGTCAGGGGTTGAGACCCAGTACTTC
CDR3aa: CSAQGSGVETQYF

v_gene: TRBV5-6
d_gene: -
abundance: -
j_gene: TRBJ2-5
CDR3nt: TGTGCCAGCACCGGCCCCAGCCCGAAACGGGAGACCCAGTACTTC
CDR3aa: CASTGPSPKRETQYF

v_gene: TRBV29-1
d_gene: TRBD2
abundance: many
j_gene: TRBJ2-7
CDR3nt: TGCAGCGCTGTAGGACTAGCGGGATTTGTTCCCAACTACGAGCAGTACTTC
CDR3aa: CSAVGLAGFVPNYEQYF

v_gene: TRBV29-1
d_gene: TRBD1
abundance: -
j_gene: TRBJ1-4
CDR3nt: TGCAGCGTTGCAGGGACAGCCGGAGAAAAACTGTTTTTT
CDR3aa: CSVAGTAGEKLFF

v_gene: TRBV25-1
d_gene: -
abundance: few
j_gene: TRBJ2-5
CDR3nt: TGTGCCAGCAGTGAATATAAATACAGGGCCGAAGAGACCCAGTACTTC
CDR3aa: CASSEYKYRAEETQYF

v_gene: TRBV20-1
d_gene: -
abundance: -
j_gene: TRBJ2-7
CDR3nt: TGCAGTGCTAGTAACCCAAGGAGAGTCTACGAGCAGTACTTC
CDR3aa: CSASNPRRVYEQYF

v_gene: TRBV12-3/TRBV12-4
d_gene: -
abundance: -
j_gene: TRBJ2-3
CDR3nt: TGTGCCAGCAGCCTTTTCCGACCCCGCTATACGCAGTATTTT
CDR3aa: CASSLFRPRYTQYF

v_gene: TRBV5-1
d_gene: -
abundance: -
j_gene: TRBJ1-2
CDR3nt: TGCGCCAGCAGCCTCGACAGATCTAACTATGGCTACACCTTC
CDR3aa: CASSLDRSNYGYTF

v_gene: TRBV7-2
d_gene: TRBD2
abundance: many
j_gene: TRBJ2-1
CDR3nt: TGTGCCACCAGGTATTCGGGTAGCGGGAGTCTGAATGAGCAGTTCTTC
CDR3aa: CATRYSGSGSLNEQFF

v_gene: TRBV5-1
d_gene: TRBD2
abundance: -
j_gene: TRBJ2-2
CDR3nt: TGCGCCAGCAGCTGGACTAGCCCTAACACCGGGGAGCTGTTTTTT
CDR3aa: CASSWTSPNTGELFF

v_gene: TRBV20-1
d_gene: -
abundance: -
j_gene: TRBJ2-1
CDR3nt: TGCAGTGCTAAGCGGTCCTACAATGAGCAGTTCTTC
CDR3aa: CSAKRSYNEQFF

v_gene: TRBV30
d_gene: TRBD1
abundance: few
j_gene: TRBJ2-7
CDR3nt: TGTGCCTGTCGACAGGGCTACGAGCAGTACTTC
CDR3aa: CACRQGYEQYF

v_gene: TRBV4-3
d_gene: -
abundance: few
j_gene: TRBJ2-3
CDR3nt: TGCGCCAGCAGCCAAGAAGGGGGCGGGAAGGGGGATACGCAGTATTTT
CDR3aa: CASSQEGGGKGDTQYF

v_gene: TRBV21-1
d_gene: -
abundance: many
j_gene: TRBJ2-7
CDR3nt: TGTGCCAGCTTAAGCGGGGCAGGGCGGTACGAGCAGTACTTC
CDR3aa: CASLSGAGRYEQYF

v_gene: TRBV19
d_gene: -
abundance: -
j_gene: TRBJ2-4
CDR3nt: TGTGCCAGTAGTACCGAGGACAGACTAGCCAAAAACATTCAGTACTTC
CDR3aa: CASSTEDRLAKNIQYF

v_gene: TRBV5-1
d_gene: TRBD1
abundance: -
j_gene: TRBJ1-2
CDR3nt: TGCGCCAGCAGCTTGAGGCCCGGGACAGGGGTTCGCTATGGCTACACCTTC
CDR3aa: CASSLRPGTGVRYGYTF

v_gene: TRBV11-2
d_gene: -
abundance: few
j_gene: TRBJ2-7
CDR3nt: TGTGCCAGCAGCTTAACGGAGCTCTACGAGCAGTACTTC
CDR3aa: CASSLTELYEQYF

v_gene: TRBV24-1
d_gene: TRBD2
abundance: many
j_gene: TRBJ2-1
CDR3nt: TGTGCCACCGGTAGGGGAATTAGCGGGAGGGCAGAATCTGGCGAGCAGTTCTTC
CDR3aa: CATGRGISGRAESGEQFF

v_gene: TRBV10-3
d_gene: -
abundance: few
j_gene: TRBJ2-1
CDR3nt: TGTGCCATCACAGAGAATCCGAGCTCCTACAATGAGCAGTTCTTC
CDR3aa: CAITENPSSYNEQFF

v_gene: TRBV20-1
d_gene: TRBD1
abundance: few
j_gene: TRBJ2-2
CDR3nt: TGCAGTGCTAGAGAAGGGGGCGACACCGGGGAGCTGTTTTTT
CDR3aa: CSAREGGDTGELFF

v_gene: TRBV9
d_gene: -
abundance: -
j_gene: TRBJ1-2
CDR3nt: TGTGCCAGCAGCGTAGAACCCACAGGGTCTTTTAACGGCTACACCTTC
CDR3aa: CASSVEPTGSFNGYTF

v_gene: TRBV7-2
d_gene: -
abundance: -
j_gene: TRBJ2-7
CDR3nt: TGTGCCAGCACTCTTAGCGGAAACTACGAGCAGTACTTC
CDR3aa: CASTLSGNYEQYF

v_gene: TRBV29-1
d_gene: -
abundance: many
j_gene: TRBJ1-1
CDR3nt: TGCAGCGTTGATGGAGGGATCGAAGCTTTCTTT
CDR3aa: CSVDGGIEAFF

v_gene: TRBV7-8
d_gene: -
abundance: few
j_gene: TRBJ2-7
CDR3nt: TGTGCCAGCAGCTTACTAAGGGCCACATCCTACGAGCAGTACTTC
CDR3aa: CASSLLRATSYEQYF

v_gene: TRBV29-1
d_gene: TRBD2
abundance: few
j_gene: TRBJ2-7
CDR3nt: TGCAGCGTTGTAGGCGTTACTAGCGGGAGTTTCTACGAGCAGTACTTC
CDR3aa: CSVVGVTSGSFYEQYF

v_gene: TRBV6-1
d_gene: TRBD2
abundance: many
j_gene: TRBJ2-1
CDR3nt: TGTGCCAGCAGTCGTTCGGATAGCGGGAGTATAAATGAGCAGTTCTTC
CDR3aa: CASSRSDSGSINEQFF